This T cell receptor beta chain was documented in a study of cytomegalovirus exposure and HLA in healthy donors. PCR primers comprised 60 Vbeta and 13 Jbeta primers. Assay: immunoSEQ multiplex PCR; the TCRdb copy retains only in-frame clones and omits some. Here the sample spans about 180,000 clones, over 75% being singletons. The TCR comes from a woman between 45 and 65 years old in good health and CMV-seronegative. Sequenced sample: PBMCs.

CDR3 nucleotide sequence: TGTGCCAGCAGCTTGGAGGACAGGGTGTACGAGCAGTACTTC. Translated: CASSLEDRVYEQYF. This chain connects TRBV5-6 to TRBJ2-5, with 8 positions matching TRBD1. The end of the DNA aligns better with TRBJ2-7, so the J call may be wrong. This CDR3 has 14 residues. The germline V gene has CDR1 SGHDT and CDR2 YYEEEE.